This TCR beta chain was identified in a study of T-cell reconstitution after alpha-beta-depleted transplantation in children (dated by TCRdb to the mid-2010s). General notes on the study: The study quantitatively tracked T-cell immune reconstitution after TCRalphabeta/CD19-depleted allogeneic hematopoietic cell transplantation in children using TCR repertoire profiling.

CDR1 and CDR2 (ENHRY, SYGVKD) derive from the germline V gene. Reading from cysteine to phenylalanine, the CDR3 counts 11 amino acids. Left in the record is the CDR3 DNA by itself, 33 bases read in frame from the first base. V is shortened by 3 bases, J by 10 bases, and the region joining them spans 7 bases. Library method: PCR. Data came from an Illumina HiSeq 2500. Molecular barcoding was employed in the preparation of TCR libraries, with unique molecular identifiers being used to normalize TCRbeta repertoire quantification. TCRdb reworked the public reads: Q25 trimming with fastp, MiXCR clone assembly, productive beta chains retained. Duplicate CDR3 protein sequences are folded into a single record with the most common DNA and genes. The sample table holds roughly 790,000 distinct CDR3 sequences, of which roughly 15% were seen once. About 5% of the sample goes to the ten largest clones. The treatment or condition label here, explained by the study, means: allogeneic hematopoietic cell transplantation with graft depleted of TCRalphabeta T cells and CD19 B cells. The children who served as transplant recipients had been given grafts of TCRalphabeta/CD19-depleted allogeneic hematopoietic cells.

This clonotype has at least ten counts. What this receptor recognizes is not known. Nothing much larger sits one base from this clone, and base qualities are not available. General conclusions and limits of the study: In some patients, the high TCRbeta diversity seen at day 60 was put down to recipient T cells and intrathymic progenitors that had survived conditioning. The apparently early alphabetaT-cell count recovery about two months after transplant was reportedly dependent on only several hundred rapidly expanded clones derived from non-depleted graft cells. Over the following months the frequencies of hyperexpanded clones went down, and after one year T-cell counts and TCRbeta diversity were mostly credited to newly produced T cells.

In this chain, TRBV10-3 is recombined with TRBJ2-1; no confident D gene assignment can be made. Material: PBMCs, mostly from graft donor cells, obtained 360 days after TCRalphabeta/CD19-depleted stem cell transplant. This receptor was obtained from a male patient between 10 and 17 years old who had a stem cell transplant for acute lymphoblastic leukemia, so the T cells may come from the graft donor. The CDR3 region reads CAISDRREQFF. The sequenced DNA is TGTGCCATCAGTGACAGGCGAGAGCAGTTCTTC.